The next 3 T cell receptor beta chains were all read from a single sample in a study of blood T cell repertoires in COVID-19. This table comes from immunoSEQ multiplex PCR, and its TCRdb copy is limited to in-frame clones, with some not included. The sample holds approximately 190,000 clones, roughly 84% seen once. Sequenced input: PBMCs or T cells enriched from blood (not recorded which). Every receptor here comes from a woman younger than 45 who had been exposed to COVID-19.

The CDR3 DNA reads as TGCAGCGTAGCAACCCCCCTTATTCGGGTGGAAGCTTTCTTT. This gives the protein CSVATPLIRVEAFF. J is TRBJ1-1 and V is TRBV29-1; D remains unclear. Germline assignment: CDR1 SQVTM and CDR2 ANQGSEA. This CDR3 spans 14 amino acids. Trimming pared 6 bases from V and 8 bases from J, leaving 22 bases between.

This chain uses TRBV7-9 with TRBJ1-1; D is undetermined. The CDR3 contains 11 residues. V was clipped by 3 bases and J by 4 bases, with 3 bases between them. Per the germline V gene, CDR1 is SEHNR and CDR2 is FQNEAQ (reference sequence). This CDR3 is CASSFSTEAFF. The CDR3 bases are TGTGCCAGCAGCTTCAGCACTGAAGCTTTCTTT.

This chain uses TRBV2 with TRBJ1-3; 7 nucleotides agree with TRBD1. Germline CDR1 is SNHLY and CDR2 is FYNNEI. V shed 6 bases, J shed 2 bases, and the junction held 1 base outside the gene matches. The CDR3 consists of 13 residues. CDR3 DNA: TGTGCCAGCAGGGGGACAGCTGGAAACACCATATATTTT. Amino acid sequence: CASRGTAGNTIYF.